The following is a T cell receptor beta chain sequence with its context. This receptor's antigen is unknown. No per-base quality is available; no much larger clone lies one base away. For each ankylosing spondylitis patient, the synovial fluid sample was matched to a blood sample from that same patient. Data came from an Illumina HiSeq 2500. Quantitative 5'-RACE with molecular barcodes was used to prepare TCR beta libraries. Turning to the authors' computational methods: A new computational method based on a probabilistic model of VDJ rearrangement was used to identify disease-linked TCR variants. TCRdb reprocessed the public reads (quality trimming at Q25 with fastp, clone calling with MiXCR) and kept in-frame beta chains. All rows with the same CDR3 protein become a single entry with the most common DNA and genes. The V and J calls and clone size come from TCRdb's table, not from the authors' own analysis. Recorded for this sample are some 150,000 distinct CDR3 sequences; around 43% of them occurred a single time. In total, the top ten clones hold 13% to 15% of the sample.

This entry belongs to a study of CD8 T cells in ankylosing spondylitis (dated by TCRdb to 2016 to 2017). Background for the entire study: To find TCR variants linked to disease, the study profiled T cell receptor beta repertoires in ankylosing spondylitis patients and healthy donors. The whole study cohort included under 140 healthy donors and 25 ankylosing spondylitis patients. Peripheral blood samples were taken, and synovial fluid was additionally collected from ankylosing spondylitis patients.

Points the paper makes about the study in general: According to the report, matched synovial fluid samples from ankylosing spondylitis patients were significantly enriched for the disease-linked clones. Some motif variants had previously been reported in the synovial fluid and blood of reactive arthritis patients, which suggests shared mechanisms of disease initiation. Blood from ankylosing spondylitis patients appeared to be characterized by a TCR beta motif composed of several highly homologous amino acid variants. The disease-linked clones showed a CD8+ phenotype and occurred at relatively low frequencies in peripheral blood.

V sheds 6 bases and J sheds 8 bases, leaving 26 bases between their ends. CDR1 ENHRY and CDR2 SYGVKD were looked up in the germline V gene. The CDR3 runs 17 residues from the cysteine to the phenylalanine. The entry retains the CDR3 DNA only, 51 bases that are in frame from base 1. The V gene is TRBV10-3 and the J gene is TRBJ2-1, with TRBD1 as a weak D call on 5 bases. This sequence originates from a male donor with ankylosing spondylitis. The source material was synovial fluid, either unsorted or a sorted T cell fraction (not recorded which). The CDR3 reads CAIRELGPSRHIDEQFF. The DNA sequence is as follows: TGTGCCATCAGAGAATTGGGGCCATCTAGGCACATCGATGAGCAGTTCTTC.